Listed below are T cell receptor beta chains from one sample, sequenced in a study of coeliac disease. Sequencing used immunoSEQ multiplex PCR; TCRdb keeps in-frame clones, though not all of them. The data hold roughly 960 clones, with around 50% observed a single time. The sequenced sample was lamina propria lymphocytes from the gut. The receptors were gathered from a woman aged 45-65 years with celiac disease on a gluten-free diet. The CDR3 runs from the conserved cysteine through the conserved F or W. The D gene is left open where the match is weak. Clone size, where shown, is once, few, many, or a class for clones that have expanded.

J gene: TRBJ2-1
V gene: TRBV2
clone size: few
D gene: .
CDR3 DNA: TGTGCCAGCAGTAACAGGGAATCGGACAATGAGCAGTTCTTC
CDR3 protein: CASSNRESDNEQFF

J gene: TRBJ2-5
V gene: TRBV10-1
clone size: .
D gene: .
CDR3 DNA: TGCGCCAGCAGTGGACAGTACCAAGAGACCCAGTACTTC
CDR3 protein: CASSGQYQETQYF

J gene: TRBJ1-2
V gene: TRBV19
clone size: .
D gene: .
CDR3 DNA: TGTGCCAGTAGTATCTTAAGAGGGAACTATGGCTACACCTTC
CDR3 protein: CASSILRGNYGYTF

J gene: TRBJ2-7
V gene: TRBV29-1
clone size: .
D gene: .
CDR3 DNA: TGCAGCGTTGAAAGCGTCGCGGGTGGGTACGAGCAGTACTTC
CDR3 protein: CSVESVAGGYEQYF

J gene: TRBJ2-1
V gene: TRBV21-1
clone size: hyperexpanded
D gene: .
CDR3 DNA: TGTGCCAGCAGCAGCCGGGAAAACTACAATGAGCAGTTCTTC
CDR3 protein: CASSSRENYNEQFF

J gene: TRBJ1-2
V gene: TRBV28
clone size: once
D gene: .
CDR3 DNA: TGTGCCAGCAGTCCCATCCTCACAGGGTATGGCTACACCTTC
CDR3 protein: CASSPILTGYGYTF

J gene: TRBJ1-1
V gene: TRBV5-8
clone size: .
D gene: .
CDR3 DNA: TGTGCCAGCAGCTTGTGGAGGAACACTGAAGCTTTCTTT
CDR3 protein: CASSLWRNTEAFF

J gene: TRBJ1-2
V gene: TRBV9
clone size: .
D gene: TRBD1
CDR3 DNA: TGTGCCAGCAGCGGATGGTTGGGTAGGACAGGGGTAAGGCTAATCTATGGCTACACCTTC
CDR3 protein: CASSGWLGRTGVRLIYGYTF

J gene: TRBJ1-5
V gene: TRBV6-5
clone size: .
D gene: .
CDR3 DNA: TGTGCCAGCAGTAGTGGGGCGCAGCATTTT
CDR3 protein: CASSSGAQHF

J gene: TRBJ2-2
V gene: TRBV13
clone size: once
D gene: .
CDR3 DNA: TGTGCCAGCTGTTCAATAGCCAACGGGGAGCTGTTTTTT
CDR3 protein: CASCSIANGELFF

J gene: TRBJ1-1
V gene: TRBV7-9
clone size: .
D gene: TRBD1
CDR3 DNA: TGTGCCAGCAGCACGAACCGGGACAGTCACACTGAAGCTTTCTTT
CDR3 protein: CASSTNRDSHTEAFF

J gene: TRBJ1-2
V gene: TRBV4-3
clone size: large
D gene: TRBD1
CDR3 DNA: TGCGCCAGCAGCCAAGATGGGGCCTGGACAGTGCCGACAGGGGGCTATGGCTACACCTTC
CDR3 protein: CASSQDGAWTVPTGGYGYTF

J gene: TRBJ2-3
V gene: TRBV6-1
clone size: few
D gene: .
CDR3 DNA: TGTGCCAGCAGTGGCCCATTCTCTAGGAGGGATACGCAGTATTTT
CDR3 protein: CASSGPFSRRDTQYF

J gene: TRBJ2-5
V gene: TRBV7-9
clone size: .
D gene: TRBD1
CDR3 DNA: TGTGCCAGCAGCTTGGACGGGACAGCGCCCCAAGAGACCCAGTACTTC
CDR3 protein: CASSLDGTAPQETQYF

J gene: TRBJ1-1
V gene: TRBV7-9
clone size: .
D gene: .
CDR3 DNA: TGTGCCAGCGGGCCCCTTGAAGCTTTCTTT
CDR3 protein: CASGPLEAFF

J gene: TRBJ1-4
V gene: TRBV10-3
clone size: large
D gene: TRBD1
CDR3 DNA: TGTGCCATCAGTGACGGGACAGGGGGCCTTGCTAATGAAAAACTGTTTTTT
CDR3 protein: CAISDGTGGLANEKLFF

J gene: TRBJ1-2
V gene: TRBV27
clone size: .
D gene: .
CDR3 DNA: TGTGCCAGCAGACAACTAGGGCAGGGGAAGTATGGCTACACCTTC
CDR3 protein: CASRQLGQGKYGYTF

J gene: TRBJ1-2
V gene: TRBV6-5
clone size: few
D gene: TRBD1
CDR3 DNA: TGTGCCAGCAGTGGAGGGGGCGCCTCTTATGGCTACACCTTC
CDR3 protein: CASSGGGASYGYTF

J gene: TRBJ2-1
V gene: TRBV5-5
clone size: .
D gene: .
CDR3 DNA: TGTGCCAGCAGTCCCGACGGAGGTGAGCAGTTCTTC
CDR3 protein: CASSPDGGEQFF

J gene: TRBJ1-2
V gene: TRBV25-1
clone size: .
D gene: TRBD1
CDR3 DNA: TGTGCCAGCAGTCCCCCCGGGACAGGTCTAAACTATGGCTACACCTTC
CDR3 protein: CASSPPGTGLNYGYTF

J gene: TRBJ2-5
V gene: TRBV5-1
clone size: .
D gene: TRBD2
CDR3 DNA: TGCGCCAGCAGCTTCGCTAGCGGGGGGGCCGAGACCCAGTACTTC
CDR3 protein: CASSFASGGAETQYF

J gene: TRBJ2-3
V gene: TRBV2
clone size: .
D gene: .
CDR3 DNA: TGTGCCAGCAATAGTTTCGGCACAGATACGCAGTATTTT
CDR3 protein: CASNSFGTDTQYF

J gene: TRBJ2-4
V gene: TRBV4-1
clone size: .
D gene: TRBD2
CDR3 DNA: TGCGCCAGCAGCCGACCACTAGCGGGGGAGAAAAACATTCAGTACTTC
CDR3 protein: CASSRPLAGEKNIQYF

J gene: TRBJ1-4
V gene: TRBV7-6
clone size: .
D gene: .
CDR3 DNA: TGTGCCAGCAGCCAACCCGGTTGGGGGGGGAAACTGTTTTTT
CDR3 protein: CASSQPGWGGKLFF

J gene: TRBJ1-2
V gene: TRBV29-1
clone size: .
D gene: TRBD1
CDR3 DNA: TGCAGCGTTGTGGGGGGGGACAGGGGGCGCAAGTACTATGGCTACACCTTC
CDR3 protein: CSVVGGDRGRKYYGYTF

J gene: TRBJ2-7
V gene: TRBV5-5
clone size: .
D gene: .
CDR3 DNA: TGTGCCAGCAGCTTGTGGTCCGGGGGCTACGAGCAGTACTTC
CDR3 protein: CASSLWSGGYEQYF